This T cell receptor (beta chain) is from a study of Graves' ophthalmopathy and Graves' hyperthyroidism. The CDR3 length is 16 residues. V lost 4 bases and J lost 4; bases outside the gene matches: 10. Germline values: CDR1 MNHEY, CDR2 SMNVEV (reference sequence). In donors with ophthalmopathy, activity was moderate-to-severe, with CAS ≥3, NOSPECS ≥4 and duration under 3 months. The authors diagnosed from clinical symptoms, serum thyroxine, TRAb, thyroid ultrasound and orbital computed tomography. This clonotype was recorded at least ten times. Its matching antigen is unknown. Study-wide points: Detected in blood as well were most expanded thyroid clonotypes with frequency above 0.001. For predicting ophthalmopathy progression, the model had about 64% sensitivity and 72% to 85% specificity.

As the template, RNA transcripts were used to amplify TCR beta CDR3 regions. HTBI primers served in a first-round RT-PCR, which a second-round multiplex PCR followed. From the multiplex PCR reads, TCRdb called clonotypes with MiXCR, one entry per CDR3 protein. The sample includes 350,000 to 450,000 distinct CDR3 sequences, about 17% seen only once; the top ten take 1.6%. V is TRBV27 and J is TRBJ2-7, with TRBD2 identical over 10 bases. Sequencing used peripheral blood. The TCR originated in a woman aged 18-29 years with Graves' ophthalmopathy. For the CDR3, the DNA is TGTGCCAGCAGTTACGATTCGGGACTAGCGCGGTACGAGCAGTACTTC. This codes for CASSYDSGLARYEQYF.